This TCR beta chain was sequenced during a study of cytomegalovirus exposure and HLA in healthy donors (TCRdb year 2017). The study in broad terms: An earlier analysis of approximately 600 of the donors reported 276 Gb of sequence data and 117 million unique TCR beta sequences from 150 million to 200 million T cells. Around 330 gigabases of sequencing data and around 88 million unique TCR sequences made up an early release that covered under 750 HLA-typed donors. Among the roughly 390 genotyped donors, around 81% belonged to the genetic ancestry cluster associated with self-reported Caucasian donors. The study was designed to test whether signatures of past pathogen exposure could be identified by cataloging public T cell receptors. The study profiled the T cell repertoires of 500 to 800 subjects by immunosequencing and related them to cytomegalovirus serostatus. Besides the first cohort of approximately 710 subjects, a separate validation cohort made up of roughly 130 different subjects was used. High-throughput TCR immunosequencing, statistical association of individual TCRs with disease status, and machine learning were combined to predict cytomegalovirus infection status. A later analysis re-analyzed previously published TCR beta repertoires from roughly 630 donors and added high-resolution HLA genotyping to study TCR occurrence patterns. The later analysis used no new phenotypic data to find candidate immune exposures, relying instead on TCR beta sequences and their occurrence across donors. In an earlier analysis of 587 of the donors, high-throughput TCR beta sequencing was used to judge whether each TCR beta V gene segment behaved as functional or pseudogenic. Donor age, sex, ethnicity and CMV serostatus were collected together with the repertoire data. A later genetic analysis used genome-wide SNP genotypes for about 65% of the roughly 670 donors, treating that subset as a discovery cohort. All discovery cohort repertoires had been generated using a single sequencing platform. Class I and class II HLA loci were covered by the typing at four-digit resolution. The number of typed donors differed by locus: about 620-640 for A, B, C, DRB1 and DQB1; approximately 520 for DQA1; 606 for DPA1; and roughly 470 for DPB1. Roughly 5 DR-DQ haplotypes were handled as single units for association and clustering, since linkage in the cohort was strong. Among roughly 400 genotyped donors of the cohort, an average of approximately 240,000 unique TCR beta nucleotide sequences was sequenced per donor, of which about 18% were non-productive.

From the germline V gene (reference sequence), CDR1 is MNHEY and CDR2 is SMNVEV. Trimming removed 5 bases from V and 6 bases from J, leaving 14 bases between the germline ends. Spanning cysteine to phenylalanine, the CDR3 consists of 15 amino acids. Only the CDR3 DNA is retained, 45 bases long and in frame from the first base. Libraries were made using the immunoSEQ multiplex PCR assay. For the multiplex PCR, a mixture combining 60 forward primers for TCR Vbeta segments and 13 reverse primers for TCR Jbeta segments was used. The CDR3 region of rearranged TCR beta genes was amplified from genomic DNA with a multiplex PCR assay. The amplified TCR beta libraries were sequenced on the Illumina HiSeq System as 87-base-pair reads. Per the original workflow: A later analysis tallied around 82 million unique TCR beta chains across the 666 repertoires, and approximately 9.9 million of those chains were shared by two or more donors. To remove PCR and sequencing errors, raw reads were error-corrected and collapsed into unique sequences using a nearest-neighbor algorithm that merged closely related sequences. V, D and J gene segments were assigned by aligning CDR3 sequences to IMGT reference sequences. For a sequence to be retained, a match of at least six nucleotides was required to both a V gene segment and a J gene segment. A rearrangement counted as productive if the CDR3 had no stop codons and remained in frame with V and J, and every other rearrangement counted as non-productive. CDR3 was defined according to IMGT convention as the region running from the second conserved V-encoded cysteine to the conserved J-encoded phenylalanine. In an earlier analysis of more than 550 of the donors, sequences lacking an unambiguous match to a single V gene segment were excluded. An earlier analysis of a few hundred of the donors called V segments functional above 56.7% productive rearrangements and segregating when the between-donor standard deviation exceeded 5%. To diagnose cytomegalovirus status from the catalog of TCR beta chain sequences, a statistical classification framework was built. A later analysis assigned V and J genes by comparing TCR nucleotide sequences with IMGT/GENE-DB human TR gene sequences. The TCRdist pipeline was used in a later analysis to assign CDR3 sequences and most-parsimonious VDJ recombination scenarios. A later analysis defined each TCR beta chain by its CDR3 amino acid sequence plus V-gene family, and excluded reads lacking a unique V-gene family. As a way to deal with suspected cross-contamination and a sequencing artifact, a later analysis dropped 450 to 600 nucleotide sequences that were highly shared and had low generation probability. For each public chain, a later analysis derived a clonal expansion index from normalized ranks of inferred template counts within each repertoire. A later analysis computed generation probabilities with a VDJ recombination model fitted to out-of-frame rearrangements, and checked the results against IGoR. In a later analysis, hypergeometric tests were used to score TCR-TCR, TCR-HLA and TCR-CMV co-occurrence, with a repertoire-size bias correction applied to TCR pairs. To estimate false discovery rates, a later analysis permuted the HLA or CMV assignments 20 times. A later analysis grouped co-occurring TCRs with DBSCAN, adding TCRdist sequence similarity when clustering within HLA-allele-positive subsets. Repertoires with fewer than 30,000 or more than 120,000 public chains, plus five repertoires with anomalous nucleotide sharing, were excluded from co-occurrence clustering. This immuneACCESS table, as held by TCRdb, lists in-frame sequences with V and J called but not all clones. Of the missing ones, under half trace to an unresolved V gene in checked studies; the others have no known cause. V, J and clone size derive from that table, while D and trimming were established from the DNA sequence. A total of some 190,000 clones appear in this sample, approximately 80% of them only once. Approximately 2.6% of the sample lies in the top ten.

As concerns this clone: The specificity of this receptor is unknown. Per-nucleotide qualities are absent, and no much larger clonotype sits a single base away.

The cohort consisted of 666 healthy bone marrow donors. Cohort members were all nominally healthy when sampled, although unrecorded immune exposures were likely present. The donor was CMV seronegative and was included in the group of a few hundred seronegative cohort members. A peripheral blood sample was provided by each donor, and peripheral blood mononuclear cells were used for TCR beta sequencing. The Qiagen DNeasy Blood Extraction Kit was used to extract genomic DNA from the blood cell samples. Findings and caveats that apply to the study as a whole: Sequencing depth was assumed to be roughly uniform across donors in the presence/absence analyses, though that assumption may not hold. A cluster of highly shared sequence variants was judged likely to represent a technical artifact of the sequencing pipeline. In vitro tests confirmed that a few of the cytomegalovirus-associated TCR beta chains recognize cytomegalovirus antigens. A later genetic analysis reported fewer N-insertions in productive TCRs among donors in an Asian-associated ancestry cluster than the roughly 720-donor mean. In a later genetic analysis, a missense DCLRE1C variant was associated with V-gene and J-gene trimming of TCR beta chains, and the association was replicated in an independent cohort. Cytomegalovirus status was reported to be diagnosed by the classifier with high specificity and sensitivity in both the original and validation cohorts. This cohort had only TCR beta chains sequenced, and the lack of alpha or paired-chain data limited which features could be detected. In a later analysis, HLA-associated TCR beta chains were found to be more clonally expanded and to have lower generation probabilities than equally common non-associated chains. A further reported finding was that TCR beta sequences accurately predicted the HLA-A and HLA-B alleles for most subjects in the first cohort. A later analysis found that TCR association rates varied across HLA loci, with DRB1 alleles showing the most associated TCRs and HLA-C alleles the fewest. A later analysis found that most CMV-associated TCR beta chains appeared HLA-restricted, with HLA associations seemingly driven largely by CMV exposure. Because the 87-base-pair reads could not distinguish some IMGT-functional V segments, including TRBV6-2 and TRBV6-3, those segments were excluded. HLA typing was unavailable for some donors at each locus, so association tests used only the typed subset. In an earlier analysis of around 600 of the donors, most TCR beta V segments appeared in productive rearrangements about 87% or about 30% of the time, broadly matching IMGT annotations. Correlated functional status among segregating V segments might be attributable to linkage disequilibrium, but an unknown experimental factor could not be ruled out. When HLA alleles, especially DR and DQ, strongly co-occurred, TCR associations were difficult to assign to individual alleles. The study gave a list of more than 150 TCR beta chains associated with cytomegalovirus. Several of the top co-occurrence clusters appeared to be linked to parvovirus B19, influenza, CMV and Epstein-Barr virus, according to a later analysis. The earlier analysis of 587 of the donors excluded seventeen rarely observed V segments, including chromosome 9 orphons, because counts were too low. It was suggested by the authors that the approach could potentially be generalized to other disease states and immunological phenotypes. For the cohort, immune exposure information was limited to CMV serostatus. Specific HLA alleles were associated with roughly 17,000 TCR beta sequences at a false discovery rate of 0.05 in a later analysis. Most TCR sequences were seen in very few donors, while some public TCRs were found in many individuals.

The source material was PBMCs. The sequence was obtained from a female donor in good health and CMV-seronegative. Recombination linked TRBV27 to TRBJ1-6; the D gene cannot be named for sure. The nucleotides read TGTGCCAGCAGTCCCCTTGGAGGCTTTAATTCACCCCTCCACTTT. This translates into CASSPLGGFNSPLHF.